These T cell receptor beta chains were read from a single sample in a study of blood T cell repertoires in COVID-19. TCRdb's table, derived via immunoSEQ multiplex PCR, lists solely in-frame clones and lacks some. The table records around 20,000 clones, 87% of them present only once. The sample taken for sequencing was peripheral blood. Receptors were obtained from a human donor with active COVID-19. The donor label of this sample is uncertain. The CDR3 runs from the conserved cysteine through the conserved F or W. The order of the fields is clone size, D gene, J gene, V gene, CDR3 protein, CDR3 DNA. D genes are given only for firm matches. Where a row states a size, it is once, few, many or the class of an expanded clone; other rows omit it.

- TRBD1 TRBJ1-2 TRBV5-1 CASSLEGAANYGYTF TGCGCCAGCAGCTTGGAGGGGGCGGCTAACTATGGCTACACCTTC
- - TRBJ2-1 TRBV19 CASSPRGDEQFF TGTGCCAGCAGTCCGCGAGGTGATGAGCAGTTCTTC
- TRBD1 TRBJ1-5 TRBV19 CASSTPGQGTQPQHF TGTGCCAGTAGTACCCCGGGACAGGGGACCCAGCCCCAGCATTTT
once TRBD1 TRBJ2-7 TRBV20-1 CSASNRGQGLKGEQYF TGCAGTGCTAGTAACCGGGGACAGGGGCTCAAGGGCGAGCAGTACTTC
- TRBD1 TRBJ1-5 TRBV4-3 CASSQGQGSNQPQHF TGCGCCAGCAGCCAAGGACAGGGATCGAATCAGCCCCAGCATTTT
- TRBD1 TRBJ2-5 TRBV7-2 CASSLENRGFETQYF TGTGCCAGCAGCTTAGAAAACAGGGGCTTCGAGACCCAGTACTTC
few - TRBJ1-5 TRBV30 CAWSVGPGEPQHF TGTGCCTGGAGTGTTGGGCCCGGGGAGCCCCAGCATTTT
- - TRBJ2-7 TRBV19 CASSIEHGGGTYYEQYF TGTGCCAGTAGTATTGAGCACGGGGGAGGGACATACTACGAGCAGTACTTC
- - TRBJ1-2 TRBV18 CASSPSEYGYTF TGTGCCAGCTCACCATCGGAGTATGGCTACACCTTC
- - TRBJ1-5 TRBV19 CASRGHDNQPQHF TGTGCCAGTAGGGGACACGACAATCAGCCCCAGCATTTT
once - TRBJ2-1 TRBV12-3/TRBV12-4 CASSPPENNEQFF TGTGCCAGCAGCCCCCCCGAGAACAATGAGCAGTTCTTC
- - TRBJ2-2 TRBV5-1 CASSLSGSTGELFF TGCGCCAGCAGCCTTTCAGGGTCCACCGGGGAGCTGTTTTTT
- - TRBJ2-2 TRBV28 CASSLRVTGELFF TGTGCCAGCAGTCTAAGAGTCACCGGGGAGCTGTTTTTT
- TRBD2 TRBJ2-1 TRBV2 CASSEWTSDNNEQFF TGTGCCAGCAGTGAATGGACTAGCGATAACAATGAGCAGTTCTTC
- - TRBJ2-3 TRBV19 CASSSRPDTQYF TGTGCCAGTAGTTCCCGTCCAGATACGCAGTATTTT
once - TRBJ1-3 TRBV28 CASEQGTGNTIYF TGTGCCAGCGAACAGGGCACTGGAAACACCATATATTTT
- - TRBJ2-1 TRBV4-2 CASSQERVKRTVKVEQFF TGTGCCAGCAGCCAAGAGAGGGTGAAAAGGACCGTCAAAGTTGAGCAGTTCTTC
- TRBD1 TRBJ2-3 TRBV24-1 CATSETGGADTQYF TGTGCCACCAGTGAGACAGGGGGCGCAGATACGCAGTATTTT
- TRBD1 TRBJ2-7 TRBV6-6 CASNQGAHEQYF TGTGCCAGCAACCAGGGGGCACACGAGCAGTACTTC
- TRBD1 TRBJ1-2 TRBV4-3 CASSQLHRTGGASGYTF TGCGCCAGCAGCCAACTACACCGGACAGGGGGCGCGTCCGGCTACACCTTC
- TRBD2 TRBJ2-7 TRBV27 CASRGTSGGEQYF TGTGCCAGCAGAGGGACTAGCGGGGGCGAGCAGTACTTC
- - TRBJ2-1 TRBV6-5 CASSLDSFGEQFF TGTGCCAGCAGCCTTGACAGCTTCGGTGAGCAGTTCTTC
- TRBD1 TRBJ2-1 TRBV14 CASSPIRQGKFF TGTGCCAGCAGCCCAATAAGACAGGGGAAGTTCTTC
- - TRBJ2-3 TRBV28 CASSPPRTSTDTQYF TGTGCCAGCAGCCCCCCACGGACTAGCACAGATACGCAGTATTTT
- TRBD1 TRBJ1-2 TRBV3-1/TRBV3-2 CASSLTGAESGGYTF TGTGCCAGCAGCCTAACAGGGGCGGAGAGCGGTGGCTACACCTTC
- TRBD1 TRBJ1-2 TRBV6-5 CASQKPGTGYGYTF TGTGCCAGCCAAAAACCCGGGACAGGCTATGGCTACACCTTC
once - TRBJ1-1 TRBV5-4 CASSLDSLRRAFF TGTGCCAGCAGCTTGGACAGCCTACGGCGAGCTTTCTTT
- TRBD1 TRBJ1-2 TRBV4-1 CASSQAGGLYGYTF TGCGCCAGCAGCCAGGCAGGGGGACTCTATGGCTACACCTTC
- - TRBJ2-3 TRBV9 CASSADTPWGTDTQYF TGTGCCAGCAGCGCGGACACACCATGGGGCACAGATACGCAGTATTTT
- - TRBJ1-4 TRBV9 CASSAGDTYEKLFF TGTGCCAGCAGCGCCGGCGACACCTATGAAAAACTGTTTTTT
- TRBD2 TRBJ2-7 TRBV10-3 CAISRGTSGSLKPSEQYF TGTGCCATCAGTAGGGGGACTAGCGGGAGCTTAAAGCCAAGCGAGCAGTACTTC
- - TRBJ1-1 TRBV7-8 CASSLAGGGNTEAFF TGTGCCAGCAGCTTAGCCGGTGGAGGAAACACTGAAGCTTTCTTT